This T cell receptor beta chain was observed in a study of cytomegalovirus exposure and HLA in healthy donors. The PCR made use of 60 Vbeta and 13 Jbeta primers. Assay used: immunoSEQ multiplex PCR; TCRdb lists only in-frame clones, some missing. The table has about 82,000 clones, 70% to 75% seen once. This CDR3 region has 15 residues. The V gene's germline CDR1 is SGHNT and CDR2 YENEEA. V trimming: 6 bases; J trimming: 4 bases; junction bases outside the gene matches: 4. This clone was detected once. This clonotype was obtained from a woman aged 50 to 65 in good health and CMV-seropositive. The J gene is TRBJ2-1, the V gene TRBV11-3; 12 nucleotides match TRBD2. Specimen: PBMCs. This CDR3 is CASSPTSGSYNEQFF. The CDR3 DNA is TGTGCCAGCAGTCCGACTAGCGGGAGTTACAATGAGCAGTTCTTC.